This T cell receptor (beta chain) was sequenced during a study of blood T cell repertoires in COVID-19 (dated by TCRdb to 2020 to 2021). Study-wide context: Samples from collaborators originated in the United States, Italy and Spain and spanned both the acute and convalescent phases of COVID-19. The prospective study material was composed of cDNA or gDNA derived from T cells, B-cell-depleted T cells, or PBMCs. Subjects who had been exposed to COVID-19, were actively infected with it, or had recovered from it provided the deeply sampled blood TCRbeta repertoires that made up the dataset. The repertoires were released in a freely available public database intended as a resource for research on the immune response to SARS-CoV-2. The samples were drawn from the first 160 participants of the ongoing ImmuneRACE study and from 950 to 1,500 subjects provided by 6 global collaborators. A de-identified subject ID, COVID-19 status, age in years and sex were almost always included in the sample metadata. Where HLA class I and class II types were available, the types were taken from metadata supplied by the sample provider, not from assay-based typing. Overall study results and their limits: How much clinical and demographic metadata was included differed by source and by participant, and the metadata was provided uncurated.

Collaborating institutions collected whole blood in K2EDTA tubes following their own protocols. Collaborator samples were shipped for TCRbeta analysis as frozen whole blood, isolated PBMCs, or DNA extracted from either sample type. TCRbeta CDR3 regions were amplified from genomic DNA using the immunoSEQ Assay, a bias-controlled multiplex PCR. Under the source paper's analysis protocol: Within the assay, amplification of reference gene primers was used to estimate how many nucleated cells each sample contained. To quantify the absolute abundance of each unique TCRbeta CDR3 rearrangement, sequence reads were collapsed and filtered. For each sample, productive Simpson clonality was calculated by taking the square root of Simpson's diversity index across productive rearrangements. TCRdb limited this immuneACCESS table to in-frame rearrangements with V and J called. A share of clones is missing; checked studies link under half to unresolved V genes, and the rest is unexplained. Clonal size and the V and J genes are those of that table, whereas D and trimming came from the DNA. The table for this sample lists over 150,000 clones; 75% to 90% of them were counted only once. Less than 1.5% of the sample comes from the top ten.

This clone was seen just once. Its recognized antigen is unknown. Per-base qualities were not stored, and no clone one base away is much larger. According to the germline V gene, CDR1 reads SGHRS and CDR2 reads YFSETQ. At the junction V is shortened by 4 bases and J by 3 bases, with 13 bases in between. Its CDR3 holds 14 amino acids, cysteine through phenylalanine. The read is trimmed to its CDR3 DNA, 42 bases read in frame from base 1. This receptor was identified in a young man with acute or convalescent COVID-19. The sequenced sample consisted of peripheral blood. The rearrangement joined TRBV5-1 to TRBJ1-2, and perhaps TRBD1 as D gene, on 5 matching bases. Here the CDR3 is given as CASSPIGTDYGYTF. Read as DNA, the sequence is TGCGCCAGCAGCCCAATCGGGACTGACTATGGCTACACCTTC.